These T cell receptor beta chains were read from a single sample in a study of cytomegalovirus exposure and HLA in healthy donors. TCRdb's copy holds only in-frame clones and misses some; the assay was immunoSEQ multiplex PCR. Its listing shows 65,000 to 95,000 clones. Sequencing input: PBMCs. The receptors were gathered from a young man in good health and CMV-seronegative. CDR3s include the opening cysteine and the closing phenylalanine or tryptophan. Each record gives: J gene, V gene, D gene, CDR3 protein, CDR3 DNA. The D gene is left open where the match is weak.

J gene: TRBJ1-5
V gene: TRBV6-1
D gene: .
CDR3 protein: CASRRGGGNQPQHF
CDR3 DNA: TGTGCCAGCAGGCGGGGGGGTGGCAATCAGCCCCAGCATTTT

J gene: TRBJ2-3
V gene: TRBV6-6
D gene: TRBD2
CDR3 protein: CASSSGGHGATDTQYF
CDR3 DNA: TGTGCCAGCAGTAGCGGGGGGCACGGCGCCACAGATACGCAGTATTTT

J gene: TRBJ1-2
V gene: TRBV18
D gene: .
CDR3 protein: CASSPLGAGVYGYTF
CDR3 DNA: TGTGCCAGCTCACCACTCGGAGCAGGGGTCTATGGCTACACCTTC

J gene: TRBJ2-3
V gene: TRBV27
D gene: TRBD2
CDR3 protein: CASTQLAGSMSDTQYF
CDR3 DNA: TGTGCCAGCACCCAACTAGCGGGAAGCATGTCAGATACGCAGTATTTT

J gene: TRBJ1-6
V gene: TRBV5-4
D gene: .
CDR3 protein: CASSLGAPYNSPLHF
CDR3 DNA: TGTGCCAGCAGCTTGGGGGCCCCTTATAATTCACCCCTCCACTTT

J gene: TRBJ2-1
V gene: TRBV19
D gene: .
CDR3 protein: CASSILDGEQFF
CDR3 DNA: TGTGCCAGTAGTATCCTGGACGGGGAACAGTTCTTC

J gene: TRBJ2-5
V gene: TRBV5-1
D gene: .
CDR3 protein: CASQQGQQETQYF
CDR3 DNA: TGCGCCAGCCAACAGGGACAACAAGAGACCCAGTACTTC

J gene: TRBJ2-7
V gene: TRBV19
D gene: TRBD2
CDR3 protein: CASSIGGSSYEQYF
CDR3 DNA: TGTGCCAGTAGTATAGGCGGGAGCTCCTACGAGCAGTACTTC

J gene: TRBJ1-2
V gene: TRBV7-9
D gene: .
CDR3 protein: CASSLVSGAGYGYTF
CDR3 DNA: TGTGCCAGCAGCTTAGTCTCAGGGGCCGGCTATGGCTACACCTTC

J gene: TRBJ2-4
V gene: TRBV18
D gene: TRBD1
CDR3 protein: CASSPTGVAKNIQYF
CDR3 DNA: TGTGCCAGCTCACCCACAGGGGTGGCCAAAAACATTCAGTACTTC

J gene: TRBJ2-2
V gene: TRBV5-4
D gene: TRBD2
CDR3 protein: CASSVSGGNTGELFF
CDR3 DNA: TGTGCCAGCAGCGTTAGCGGGGGGAACACCGGGGAGCTGTTTTTT

J gene: TRBJ1-5
V gene: TRBV30
D gene: .
CDR3 protein: CAWSGPGDNQPQHF
CDR3 DNA: TGTGCCTGGAGCGGGCCAGGGGACAATCAGCCCCAGCATTTT